This T cell receptor (beta chain) was sequenced during a study of cytomegalovirus exposure and HLA in healthy donors. With 60 Vbeta and 13 Jbeta primers, the PCR was carried out. TCRdb's copy holds only in-frame clones and misses some; the assay was immunoSEQ multiplex PCR. The profile shows some 150,000 clones, 80% of them singletons. This TCR came from a man between 25 and 39 years old in good health and CMV-seronegative. Specimen: PBMCs.

The CDR3 nucleotides are TGTGCCAGCAGCTTAAGTACGGCTAGCGTGGAGACAGATACGCAGTATTTT. Encoded protein: CASSLSTASVETDTQYF. The chain links TRBV7-9 to TRBJ2-3; TRBD2 might be the D (6 bases). The CDR3 is 17 residues long. Germline V CDR1 and CDR2: SEHNR, FQNEAQ (reference sequence). V lost 2 bases and J lost 3, with 18 bases in between.